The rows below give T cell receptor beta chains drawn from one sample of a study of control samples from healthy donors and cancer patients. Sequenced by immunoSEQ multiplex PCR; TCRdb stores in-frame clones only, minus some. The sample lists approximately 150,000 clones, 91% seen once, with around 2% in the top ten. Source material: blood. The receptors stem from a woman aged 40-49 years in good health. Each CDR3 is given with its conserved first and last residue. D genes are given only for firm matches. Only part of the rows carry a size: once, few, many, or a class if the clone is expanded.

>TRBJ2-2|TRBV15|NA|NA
TGTGCCACCAGCAGGGAAAGACAGGAGAACACCGGGGAGCTGTTTTTT
CATSRERQENTGELFF
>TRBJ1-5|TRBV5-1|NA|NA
TGCGCCAGCAGCTTGGACGAGGGCGCCAATCAGCCCCAGCATTTT
CASSLDEGANQPQHF
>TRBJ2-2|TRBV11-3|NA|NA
TGTGCCAGCAGGAGCTCCGGGGAGCTGTTTTTT
CASRSSGELFF
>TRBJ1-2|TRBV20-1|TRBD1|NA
TGCAGTGCCCCGGACAGGTTGGGCTACACCTTC
CSAPDRLGYTF
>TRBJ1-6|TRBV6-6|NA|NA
TGTGCCAGCAGTTACGCAGGGTCCTATAATTCACCCCTCCACTTT
CASSYAGSYNSPLHF
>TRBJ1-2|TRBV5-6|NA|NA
TGTGCCAGCTCCCTCGAACGGCGGTCTAACTATGGCTACACCTTC
CASSLERRSNYGYTF
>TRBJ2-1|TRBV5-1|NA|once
TGCGCCAGCAGCCCGTCGACTCTGGCGGATGAGCAGTTCTTC
CASSPSTLADEQFF
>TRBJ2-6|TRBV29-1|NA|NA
TGCAGCGTTGCAGGGGCTGGGGCCAACGTCCTGACTTTC
CSVAGAGANVLTF
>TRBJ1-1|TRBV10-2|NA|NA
TGCGCCAGCAATGGGTTCCAGACAGGATCGATTGAAGCTTTCTTT
CASNGFQTGSIEAFF
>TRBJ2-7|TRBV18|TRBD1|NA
TGTGCCAGCTCACCCGGACAGGGAGACTACGAGCAGTACTTC
CASSPGQGDYEQYF
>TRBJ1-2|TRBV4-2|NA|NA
TGTGCCAGCAGCCAAGGCAGGGATAACTATGGCTACACCTTC
CASSQGRDNYGYTF
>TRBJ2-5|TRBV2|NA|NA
TGTGCCAGCTGTCCTGAAGCCGGGGAGACCCAGTACTTC
CASCPEAGETQYF
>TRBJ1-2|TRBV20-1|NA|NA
TGCAGTGCTAGTGGGGGGGTTGGTGGCTACACCTTC
CSASGGVGGYTF
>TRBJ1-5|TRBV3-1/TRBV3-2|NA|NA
TGTGCCAGCAGCTCTCAGGGCAGGCCCCAGCATTTT
CASSSQGRPQHF
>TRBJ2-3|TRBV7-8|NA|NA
TGTGCCAGCGGCTATCGTTTAGTAGATACGCAGTATTTT
CASGYRLVDTQYF
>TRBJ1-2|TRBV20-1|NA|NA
TGCAGTGCTAGTGTAAACTATGGCTACACCTTC
CSASVNYGYTF
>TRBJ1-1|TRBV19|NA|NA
TGTGGCCGGCGGGGATGGACTGAAGCTTTCTTT
CGRRGWTEAFF
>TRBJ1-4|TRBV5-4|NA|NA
TGTGCCAGCAGCTTGGCGGGGGTTACTAATGAAAAACTGTTTTTT
CASSLAGVTNEKLFF
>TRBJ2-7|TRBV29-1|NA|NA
TGCAGCGTTGAATCGGTCGACGAGCAGTACTTC
CSVESVDEQYF
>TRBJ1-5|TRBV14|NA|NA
TGTGCCAGCAGTTCAGACAGCCTTAGCAATCAGCCCCAGCATTTT
CASSSDSLSNQPQHF
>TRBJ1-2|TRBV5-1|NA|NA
TGCGCCAGCAGCTTGGCGCAAGGGGCCGGCTACACCTTC
CASSLAQGAGYTF
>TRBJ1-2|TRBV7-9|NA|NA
TGTGCCAGCAGCAGATGGGACCGAACGGGGGGTGGCTACACCTTC
CASSRWDRTGGGYTF
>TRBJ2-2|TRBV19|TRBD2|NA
TGTGCCAGTAGTAGCGGGCGGCGGGGGGCCGTGCGAGGCACCGGGGAGCTGTTTTTT
CASSSGRRGAVRGTGELFF
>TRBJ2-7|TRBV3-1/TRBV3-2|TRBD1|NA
TGTGCCAGCAGCCAAGAGGGTGGGACAGGTAAATACGAGCAGTACTTC
CASSQEGGTGKYEQYF
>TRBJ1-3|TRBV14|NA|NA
TGTGCCAGCAGTCGCGTAAGAGGAAACACCATATATTTT
CASSRVRGNTIYF
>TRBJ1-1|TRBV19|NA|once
TGTGCCAGTAGTATTCAGGACTACACTGAAGCTTTCTTT
CASSIQDYTEAFF
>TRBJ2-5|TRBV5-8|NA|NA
TGTGCCAGCCTTAGGGGTCCGGGGGTGAAGGAGACCCAGTACTTC
CASLRGPGVKETQYF
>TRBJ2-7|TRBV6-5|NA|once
TGTGCCAGCTGGTCTCGGGAAGCAGGGGAACAGTACTTC
CASWSREAGEQYF
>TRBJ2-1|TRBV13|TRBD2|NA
TGTGCCAGCAGCTTAGGTAGCGGGGGGATGGGAGAGCAGTTCTTC
CASSLGSGGMGEQFF
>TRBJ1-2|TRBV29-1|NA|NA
TGCAGCGTTGAAGATTCCCTGAACCGGGGCTACACCTTC
CSVEDSLNRGYTF
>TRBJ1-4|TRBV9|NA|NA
TGTGCCAGCAGCGCGAGAGGAGGGGCTAATGAAAAACTGTTTTTT
CASSARGGANEKLFF
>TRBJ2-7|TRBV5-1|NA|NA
TGCGCCAGCAGCTTGGTTGGTTCTCCGAGACCTTACGAGCAGTACTTC
CASSLVGSPRPYEQYF
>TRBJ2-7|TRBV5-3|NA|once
TGTGCCAGAAGCGCGCGTTACGAGCAGTACTTC
CARSARYEQYF
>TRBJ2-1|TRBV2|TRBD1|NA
TGTGCCAGCAGGGAGACAGGGAGCGGACACAATGAGCAGTTCTTC
CASRETGSGHNEQFF
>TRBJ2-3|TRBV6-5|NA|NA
TGTGCCAGCAGTCGACGTGATCCAGGAGATACGCAGTATTTT
CASSRRDPGDTQYF
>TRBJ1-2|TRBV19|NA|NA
TGTGCCAGTAGTTTGAGACAGGCCGACTACACCTTC
CASSLRQADYTF
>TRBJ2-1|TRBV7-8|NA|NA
TGTGCCAGCAGCTTAGCGCTAACGGGGCCGGGGAATGAGCAGTTCTTC
CASSLALTGPGNEQFF
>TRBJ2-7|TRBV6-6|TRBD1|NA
TGTGCCAGCAGTTCCTCGACAGGGGGTTTGCGCGAGCAGTACTTC
CASSSSTGGLREQYF
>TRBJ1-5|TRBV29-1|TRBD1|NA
TGCAGCGTTGTTGGGCAGGGGGGTCAGCCCCAGCATTTT
CSVVGQGGQPQHF
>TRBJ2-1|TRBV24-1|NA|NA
TGTGCCACCAGTGAGGGAGGGGGGGGAAACAATGAGCAGTTCTTC
CATSEGGGGNNEQFF
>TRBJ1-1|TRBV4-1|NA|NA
TGCGCCAGCAGCCACCCCGGGGGGGTCACTGAAGCTTTCTTT
CASSHPGGVTEAFF
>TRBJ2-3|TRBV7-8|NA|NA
TGTGCCAGCAGCTTAGGGGGGGGGCTCAGCACAGATACGCAGTATTTT
CASSLGGGLSTDTQYF
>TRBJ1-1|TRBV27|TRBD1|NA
TGTGCCAGCAGTACGGACAGGCCCCACACTGAAGCTTTCTTT
CASSTDRPHTEAFF
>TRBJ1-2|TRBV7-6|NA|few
TGTGCCAGCAGCTTAAATGGGATCACGGGGGAAAAGGATGGCTACACCTTC
CASSLNGITGEKDGYTF
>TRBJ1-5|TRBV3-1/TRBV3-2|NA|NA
TGTGCCAGCAGCCAGGGCCTCAATCAGCCCCAGCATTTT
CASSQGLNQPQHF
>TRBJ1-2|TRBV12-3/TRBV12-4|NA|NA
TGTGCCAGCAGCAGCGTAAGGGGGGCTGGCTACACCTTC
CASSSVRGAGYTF
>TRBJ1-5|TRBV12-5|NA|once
TGTGCTAGTGGGGCTGTGTATAGCAATCAGCCCCAGCATTTT
CASGAVYSNQPQHF
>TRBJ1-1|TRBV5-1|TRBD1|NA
TGCGCCAGCAGCTCCCGGACAGGGGAGGTAACTGAAGCTTTCTTT
CASSSRTGEVTEAFF
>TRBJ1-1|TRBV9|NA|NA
TGTGCCAGCAGCGTTGGGGATAGGGATGACACTGAAGCTTTCTTT
CASSVGDRDDTEAFF
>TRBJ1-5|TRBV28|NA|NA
TGTGCCAGCACCAGGGGCAATCAGCCCCAGCATTTT
CASTRGNQPQHF
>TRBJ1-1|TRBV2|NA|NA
TGTGCCAGCAGGGACGGCGAAGGGCGTGGAGCTTTCTTT
CASRDGEGRGAFF